The TCR beta chain under discussion was sequenced for a study of post-analysis software for immune sequencing data. Study-level findings and limits: Elevated frequency relative to controls characterized roughly 5 TRBV segments in patients, TRBV5-6, TRBV5-1 and TRBV20-1 among them.

The CDR3 is 13 residues long. Trimming stripped 0 bases from V and 5 bases from J, with 11 bases between. The germline CDR1 and CDR2 sequences are DFQATT and SNEGSKA (reference sequence). Prepared TCR beta cDNA libraries contained unique molecular identifiers. TCRdb re-called the PCR reads through MiXCR, storing one row per CDR3 protein. The sample consists of about 560,000 distinct CDR3 sequences, 44% of them appearing once. Notes on this clonotype: Its antigen is unknown.

The specimen was blood. The source is a girl aged 10 to 17 with multiple sclerosis. The rearrangement uses TRBV20-1 and TRBJ2-7; no firm D call. DNA for the CDR3: TGCAGTGCTAGAGACGGGTTTGAAGACGAGCAGTACTTC. It encodes CSARDGFEDEQYF.